This TCR beta chain was profiled in a study of PD-1 blockade in classical Hodgkin lymphoma (dated by TCRdb to the early 2020s). Context from the whole study: Nivolumab dosing was 3 mg/kg intravenously every 2 weeks, continuing until either disease progression or unacceptable toxicity. To define a peripheral blood immune signature of response to PD-1 blockade in classical Hodgkin lymphoma, the study combined TCR beta sequencing with CyTOF.

Notes on this clone: What this receptor recognizes is not known. Nothing much larger sits one base from this clone, and base qualities are not available.

The CDR3 has 16 amino acids, counting the end cysteine and phenylalanine. The sequence is cut down to CDR3 DNA, 48 bases in frame from base 1. Study-level results and caveats: The study was limited to a single clinical trial cohort, and causes of repertoire differences, possibly disease activity or prior therapy, remained undefined. Patients starting nivolumab less than 1 year after ASCT had lower diversity and were excluded from later analyses to avoid confounding by immune reconstitution. Trial patients with a complete response had baseline diversity similar to that of newly diagnosed patients, while partial responders and progressors had significantly lower diversity. A significant rise by C4D1 was seen in CD4+ but not CD8+ TCR diversity (p=0.0027 vs p=0.16), with the rise being most apparent in complete responders (p=0.02). Newly diagnosed patients were reported to have lower baseline TCR diversity than healthy donors, and relapsed/refractory patients were reported to have lower baseline TCR diversity still.

What the time point label conveys for this sample: cycle 2 day 1 (C2D1) of nivolumab. All trial patients had relapsed after autologous stem cell transplantation, with cohorts A, B and C differing in prior brentuximab vedotin exposure. The trial cohort included 56 patients with relapsed/refractory classical Hodgkin lymphoma, and each patient had a best overall response of complete response, partial response or progressive disease. In the multi-cohort phase II CheckMate 205 trial, trial patients received single-agent nivolumab. An independent review committee assessed best overall response by applying the 2007 International Working Group response criteria. Trial PBMCs were collected immediately before nivolumab initiation (C1D1) and during therapy at cycle 2 day 1 and cycle 4 day 1. After peripheral blood was drawn into 8 mL Vacutainer Cell Preparation Tubes, PBMCs were isolated by centrifugation and then cryopreserved.

Genomic DNA was extracted with the Qiagen DNeasy kit from unsorted PBMCs and from negatively selected CD4+ and CD8+ fractions. TCR beta CDR3 regions were amplified by immunoSEQ multiplex PCR using primers annealing to V and J segments. A synthetic immune receptor repertoire was used to minimize amplification bias, and remaining bias was computationally removed after sequencing. From the authors' description of their analysis: Custom Python scripts were used to quantify repertoire diversity as the Shannon entropy index. Unsorted, CD4+ and CD8+ repertoires were analyzed separately, except in combined analyses where CD4+ and CD8+ sequences were merged in silico. Clonal expansion was defined as a frequency increase of at least 2-fold after treatment compared with C1D1, and clones undetected at baseline were assigned a pseudocount of 0.5. Clones with 0 or 1 copy at C1D1 were defined as singleton clones, while clones with 2 or more copies were defined as non-singleton clones. Clones expanded in unsorted samples were labelled as CD4+, CD8+ or unknown by matching protein sequences in sorted samples from the same patient. Wilcoxon tests on paired samples were used to test changes in diversity from C1D1 to C4D1. Drawn from immuneACCESS, this table holds only the in-frame rearrangements with V and J called that TCRdb kept. Clones are partly lost; checked studies trace under half to an unresolved V gene and leave the rest unexplained. That table gives V, J and clone size, and the DNA gave D and trimming. For this sample the table gives 100,000 or so clones, of which 75% to 90% were detected only once. Together, the top ten hold 5.5% to 8.5% of the sample.

This clonotype was sampled from a human donor with classical Hodgkin lymphoma. Material: peripheral blood mononuclear cells (PBMCs), obtained before the second cycle of nivolumab. This chain joins TRBV21-1 to TRBJ1-3. TRBV21-1 counts as a pseudogene. The nucleotides are TGTGCCAGCAGCAATTACGGCCTTACGCTTGTAAACACCATATATTTT. This is translated as CASSNYGLTLVNTIYF.